This TCR beta chain is drawn from a study of patients and donors after allogeneic stem cell transplantation. The sample holds a few counts of this clonotype. The germline V and J ends were trimmed by 4 bases and 1 base, with 14 bases remaining between them. Per the germline V gene, CDR1 is DFQATT and CDR2 is SNEGSKA (reference sequence). CDR3 length: 14 amino acids. TCRdb reprocessed the RT-PCR reads via MiXCR and lists one record per CDR3 protein. Among about 150,000 distinct CDR3 sequences, 37% were seen once, and the ten largest hold 50%. This TCR derives from a human donor who was either an allogeneic HSCT recipient or a stem cell or donor lymphocyte infusion donor (not recorded which). It is not recorded whose cells these are; they may come from a transplant donor. This chain uses TRBV20-1 with TRBJ2-7; TRBD1 is a possible D gene (5 bases). Sequencing was done on a sample of blood, either unsorted or a sorted T cell fraction (not recorded which). This CDR3 is CSANLRVSSYEQYF. CDR3 in DNA: TGCAGTGCTAACCTCAGGGTCTCATCCTACGAGCAGTACTTC.